Given below is one TCR beta chain in context. This sample was included in a study of blood T cell repertoires in COVID-19. About the study: COVID-19 samples from acute and convalescent phases originated in the United States, Italy and Spain. PBMCs, B-cell-depleted T cells, or T cells were the source of the cDNA or gDNA that made up the material.

The germline CDR1 and CDR2 sequences are SGHNT and YENEEA. This CDR3 comprises 13 residues. V lost 5 bases to trimming and J lost 5 bases, with 12 bases between them. Original processing notes: Amplification of reference gene primers was used by the study to estimate nucleated cell counts. The assay was immunoSEQ multiplex PCR, and TCRdb's table has in-frame clones only and misses some. V and J calls and clone size are given by that table; D and trimming were obtained from the DNA. The repertoire holds a few hundred thousand clones, nearly 90% seen once, with around 4.6% in the top ten. The chain couples TRBV11-3 to TRBJ1-2, with TRBD1 as a possible D gene (5 bases). The material sequenced was peripheral blood. This clonotype originated in a woman aged 40 to 50 who had recovered from COVID-19. CDR3 protein: CASSPSRGYGYTF. DNA of the CDR3: TGTGCCAGCAGCCCCTCGCGGGGGTATGGCTACACCTTC.